This TCR beta chain was sequenced during a study of CD8+ T cells in alopecia areata. Overall study results and limits: Scalp data also include sequences from resident alphabeta T cells of normal skin. For lesional scalp, especially alopecia totalis/universalis, clonality was higher than in normal scalp.

Trimming cost V 1 base and J 5 bases, with 9 bases left between them. The V gene's germline CDR1 is LGHNA and CDR2 YSLEER. This CDR3 comprises 13 residues. cDNA prepared by RNA extraction and subsequent reverse transcription served as the template for sequencing. Profiled with immunoSEQ multiplex PCR; TCRdb holds only in-frame clones, not every one. The sample records over 100,000 clones, roughly 50% being singletons. As concerns this clone: Its antigen is not identified.

The treatment: oral pan-JAK inhibitor, 5-10 mg twice daily. This chain connects TRBV4-3 to TRBJ2-7; TRBD1 might be the D (5 bases). This specimen consisted of CD8+ T cells sorted from blood, obtained at week 24, from a patient treated with tofacitinib. This receptor was obtained from a human donor with alopecia areata. The CDR3 nucleotides read TGCGCCAGCAGCCAAGGAACCAGGGACGAGCAGTACTTC. Translating gives CASSQGTRDEQYF.